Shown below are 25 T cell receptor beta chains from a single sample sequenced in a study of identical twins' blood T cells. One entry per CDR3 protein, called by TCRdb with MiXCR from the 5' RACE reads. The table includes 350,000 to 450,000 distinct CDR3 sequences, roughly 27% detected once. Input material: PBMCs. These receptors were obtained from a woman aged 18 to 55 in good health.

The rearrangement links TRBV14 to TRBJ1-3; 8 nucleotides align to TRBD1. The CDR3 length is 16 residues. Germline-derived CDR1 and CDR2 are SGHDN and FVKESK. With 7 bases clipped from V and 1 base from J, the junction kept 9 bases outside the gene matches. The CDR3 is CASNRGQGGSGNTIYF. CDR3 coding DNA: TGTGCCAGCAACCGAGGACAGGGCGGTTCTGGAAACACCATATATTTT. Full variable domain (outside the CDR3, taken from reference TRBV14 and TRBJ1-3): EAGVTQFPSHSVIEKGQTVTLRCDPISGHDNLYWYRRVMGKEIKFLLHFVKESKQDESGMPNNRFLAERTGGTYSTLKVQPAELEDSGVYFCASNRGQGGSGNTIYFGEGSWLTVV.

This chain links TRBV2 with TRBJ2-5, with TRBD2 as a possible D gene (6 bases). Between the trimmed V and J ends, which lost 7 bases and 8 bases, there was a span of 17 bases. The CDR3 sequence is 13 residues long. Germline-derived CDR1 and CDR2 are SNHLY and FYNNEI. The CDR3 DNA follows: TGTGCCAGCATAGGGAGGCGCCACGATACCCAGTACTTC. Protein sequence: CASIGRRHDTQYF.

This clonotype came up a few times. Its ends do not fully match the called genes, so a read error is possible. CDR3 sequence reads: CTSSPRQGETEAFF. The CDR3 nucleotides are TGTACCAGCAGCCCTAGACAGGGAGAGACTGAAGCTTTCTTT. The chain links TRBV3-1 to TRBJ1-1; 7 bases match TRBD1. This CDR3 contains 14 residues. CDR1 and CDR2 from the germline V gene are LGHDT and YNNKEL (reference sequence).

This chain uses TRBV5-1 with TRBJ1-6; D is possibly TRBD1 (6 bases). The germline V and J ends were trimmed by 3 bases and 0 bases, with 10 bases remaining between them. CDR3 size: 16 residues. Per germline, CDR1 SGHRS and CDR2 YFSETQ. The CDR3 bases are TGCGCCAGCAGCTATGGACAGAGCTCCTATAATTCACCCCTCCACTTT. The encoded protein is CASSYGQSSYNSPLHF.

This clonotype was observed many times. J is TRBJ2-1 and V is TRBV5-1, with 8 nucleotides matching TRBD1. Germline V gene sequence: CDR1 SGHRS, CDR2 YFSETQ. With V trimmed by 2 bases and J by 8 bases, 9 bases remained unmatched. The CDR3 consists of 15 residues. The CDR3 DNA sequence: TGCGCCAGCAGCTTCGGACAGGGTTATATTGATGAGCAGTTCTTC. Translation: CASSFGQGYIDEQFF.

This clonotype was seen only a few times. CDR3 coding DNA: TGTGCCAGCAGTTTTAACAGGGCCACTTCAGCTTATGGCTACACCTTC. Protein: CASSFNRATSAYGYTF. The rearrangement uses TRBV27 and TRBJ1-2; a weak D match, TRBD1 (6 bases). The ends were cut back, 3 bases at V and 5 bases at J, with 19 bases in the middle. CDR1 and CDR2 from the germline V gene are MNHEY and SMNVEV (reference sequence). The CDR3 has 16 residues.

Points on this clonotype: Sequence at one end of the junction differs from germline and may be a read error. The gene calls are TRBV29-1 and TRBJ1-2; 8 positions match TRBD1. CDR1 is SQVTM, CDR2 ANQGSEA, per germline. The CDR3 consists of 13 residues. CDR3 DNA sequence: TGCAGCTTTGAAGGACAGGGTAGCTATGGCTACACCTTC. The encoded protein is CSFEGQGSYGYTF.

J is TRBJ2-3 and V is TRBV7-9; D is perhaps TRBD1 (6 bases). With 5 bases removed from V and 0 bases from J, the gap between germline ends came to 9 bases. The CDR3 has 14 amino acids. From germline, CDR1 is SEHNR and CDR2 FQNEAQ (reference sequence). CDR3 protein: CASSQGPSTDTQYF. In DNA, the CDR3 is TGTGCCAGCAGCCAGGGGCCAAGCACAGATACGCAGTATTTT.

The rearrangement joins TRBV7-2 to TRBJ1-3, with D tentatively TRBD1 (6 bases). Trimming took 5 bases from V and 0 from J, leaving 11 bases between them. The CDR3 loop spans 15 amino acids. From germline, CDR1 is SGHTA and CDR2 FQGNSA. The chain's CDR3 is CASSRTAFSGNTIYF. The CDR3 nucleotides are TGTGCCAGCAGCCGGACAGCCTTCTCTGGAAACACCATATATTTT.

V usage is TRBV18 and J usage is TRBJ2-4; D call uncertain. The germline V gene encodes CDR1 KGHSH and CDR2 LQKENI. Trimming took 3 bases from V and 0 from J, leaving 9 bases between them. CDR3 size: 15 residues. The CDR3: CASSPRRLAKNIQYF. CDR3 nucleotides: TGTGCCAGCTCACCGCGGCGCCTAGCCAAAAACATTCAGTACTTC. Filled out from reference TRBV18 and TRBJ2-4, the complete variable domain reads NAGVMQNPRHLVRRRGQEARLRCSPMKGHSHVYWYRQLPEEGLKFMVYLQKENIIDESGMPKERFSAEFPKEGPSILRIQQVVRGDSAAYFCASSPRRLAKNIQYFGAGTRLSVL.

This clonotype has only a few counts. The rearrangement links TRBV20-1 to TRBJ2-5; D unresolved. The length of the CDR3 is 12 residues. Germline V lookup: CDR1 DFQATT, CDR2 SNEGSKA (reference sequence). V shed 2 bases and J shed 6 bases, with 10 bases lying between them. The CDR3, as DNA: TGCAGTGCTAGATCGGCCGCACAGACCCAGTACTTC. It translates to CSARSAAQTQYF.

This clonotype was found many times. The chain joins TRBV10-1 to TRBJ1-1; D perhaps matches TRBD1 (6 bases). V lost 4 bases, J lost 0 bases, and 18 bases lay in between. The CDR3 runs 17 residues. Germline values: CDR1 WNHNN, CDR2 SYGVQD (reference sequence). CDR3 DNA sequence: TGCGCCAGCAGTGTTCCGGGACACCATACTATGAACACTGAAGCTTTCTTT. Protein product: CASSVPGHHTMNTEAFF.

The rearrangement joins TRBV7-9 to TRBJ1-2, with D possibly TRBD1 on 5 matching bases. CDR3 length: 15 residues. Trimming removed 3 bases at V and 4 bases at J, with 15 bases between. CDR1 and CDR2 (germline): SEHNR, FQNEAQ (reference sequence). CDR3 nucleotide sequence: TGTGCCAGCAGCTTTACGGGGGACTCTACCTATGGCTACACCTTC. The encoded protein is CASSFTGDSTYGYTF.

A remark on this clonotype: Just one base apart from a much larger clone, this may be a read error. The CDR3 spells CSASTSSNYGHTF. DNA for the CDR3: TGCAGTGCTAGCACATCCTCTAACTATGGCCACACCTTC. The chain combines TRBV20-1 with TRBJ1-2, with D unclear. This CDR3 region has 13 residues. From germline, CDR1 is DFQATT and CDR2 SNEGSKA (reference sequence).

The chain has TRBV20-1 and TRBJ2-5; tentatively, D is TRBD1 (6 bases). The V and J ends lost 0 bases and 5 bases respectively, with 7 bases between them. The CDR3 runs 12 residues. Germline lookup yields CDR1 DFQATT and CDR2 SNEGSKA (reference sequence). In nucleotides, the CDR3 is TGCAGTGCTAGAGATCAGGGGGAGACCCAGTACTTC. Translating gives CSARDQGETQYF.

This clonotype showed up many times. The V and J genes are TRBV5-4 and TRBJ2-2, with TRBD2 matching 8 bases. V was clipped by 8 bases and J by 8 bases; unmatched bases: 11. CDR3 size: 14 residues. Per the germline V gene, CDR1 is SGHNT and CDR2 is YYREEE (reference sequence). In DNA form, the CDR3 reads TGTGCCAGTGGACTAGCCGCCGTGAGTGGGGAGCTGTTTTTT. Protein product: CASGLAAVSGELFF.

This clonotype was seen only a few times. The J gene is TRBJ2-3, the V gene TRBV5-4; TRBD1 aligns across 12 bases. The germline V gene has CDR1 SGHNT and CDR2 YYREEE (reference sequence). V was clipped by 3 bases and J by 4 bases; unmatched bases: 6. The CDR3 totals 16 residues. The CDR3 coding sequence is TGTGCCAGCAGCTCCGGGACAGGGGGCTCCGCAGATACGCAGTATTTT. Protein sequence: CASSSGTGGSADTQYF.

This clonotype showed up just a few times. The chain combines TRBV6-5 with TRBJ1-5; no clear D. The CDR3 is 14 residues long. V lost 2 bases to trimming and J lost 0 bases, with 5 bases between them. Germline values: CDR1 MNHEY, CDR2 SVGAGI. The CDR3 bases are TGTGCCAGCAGTTACAGGAGTAGCAATCAGCCCCAGCATTTT. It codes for CASSYRSSNQPQHF.

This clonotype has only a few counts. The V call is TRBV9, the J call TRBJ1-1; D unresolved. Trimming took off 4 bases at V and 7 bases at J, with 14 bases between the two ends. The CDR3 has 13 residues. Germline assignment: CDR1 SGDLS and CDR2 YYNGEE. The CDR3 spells CASSPPDTIEAFF. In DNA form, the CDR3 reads TGTGCCAGCAGCCCCCCCGACACGATTGAAGCTTTCTTT. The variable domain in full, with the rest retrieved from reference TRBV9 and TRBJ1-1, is DSGVTQTPKHLITATGQRVTLRCSPRSGDLSVYWYQQSLDQGLQFLIQYYNGEERAKGNILERFSAQQFPDLHSELNLSSLELGDSALYFCASSPPDTIEAFFGQGTRLTVV.

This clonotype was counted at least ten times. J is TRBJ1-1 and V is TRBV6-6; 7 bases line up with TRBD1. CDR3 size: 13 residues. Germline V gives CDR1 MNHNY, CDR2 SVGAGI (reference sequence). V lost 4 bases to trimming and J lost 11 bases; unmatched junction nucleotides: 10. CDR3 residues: CASSSGGLRGAFF. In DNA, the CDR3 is TGTGCCAGCAGTTCAGGGGGACTTAGGGGTGCTTTCTTT.

The CDR3 loop reads CASGDRPANTIYF. In DNA form, the CDR3 reads TGTGCCAGCGGGGATCGACCTGCAAACACCATATATTTT. The gene calls are TRBV2 and TRBJ1-3; D remains unclear. Germline lookup yields CDR1 SNHLY and CDR2 FYNNEI. V dropped 8 bases and J dropped 6 bases, with 14 bases sitting between them. The CDR3 covers 13 residues. Complete variable domain (other parts from reference TRBV2 and TRBJ1-3): EPEVTQTPSHQVTQMGQEVILRCVPISNHLYFYWYRQILGQKVEFLVSFYNNEISEKSEIFDDQFSVERPDGSNFTLKIRSTKLEDSAMYFCASGDRPANTIYFGEGSWLTVV.

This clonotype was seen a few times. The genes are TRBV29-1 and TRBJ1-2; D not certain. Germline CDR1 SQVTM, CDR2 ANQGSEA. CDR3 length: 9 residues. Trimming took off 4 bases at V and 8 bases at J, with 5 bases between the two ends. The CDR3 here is CSVASGYTF. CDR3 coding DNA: TGCAGCGTTGCGTCCGGCTACACCTTC.

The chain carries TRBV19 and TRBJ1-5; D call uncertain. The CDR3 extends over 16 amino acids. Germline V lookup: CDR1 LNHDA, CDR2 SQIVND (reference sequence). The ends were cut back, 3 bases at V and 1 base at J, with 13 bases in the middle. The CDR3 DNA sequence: TGTGCCAGTAGTATCGCGGGGAGAATGAGCAATCAGCCCCAGCATTTT. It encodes CASSIAGRMSNQPQHF.

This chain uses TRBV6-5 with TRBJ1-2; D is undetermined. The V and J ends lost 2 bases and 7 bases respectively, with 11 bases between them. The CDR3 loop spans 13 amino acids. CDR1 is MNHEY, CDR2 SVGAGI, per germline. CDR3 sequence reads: CASSYGTAAGYTF. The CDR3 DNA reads TGTGCCAGCAGTTACGGAACAGCTGCTGGCTACACCTTC.

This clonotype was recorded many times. This CDR3 reads CASSWRDRVNSPLHF. CDR3 sequence (DNA): TGTGCCAGCAGTTGGAGGGACAGGGTTAATTCACCCCTCCACTTT. V is TRBV28 and J is TRBJ1-6, with TRBD1 identical over 9 bases. The germline V gene encodes CDR1 MDHEN and CDR2 SYDVKM. After removal of 4 bases from V and 6 bases from J, the junction contained 4 bases not matched to a gene. CDR3 size: 15 residues.